This TCR beta chain was sequenced for a study of blood T cell repertoires in COVID-19 (dated by TCRdb to 2020 to 2021). Regarding the complete study: Samples covering the acute and convalescent phases of COVID-19 were provided by collaborators in the United States, Italy and Spain. The material from the prospective study consisted of cDNA or gDNA derived from T cells, B-cell-depleted T cells, or PBMCs. The dataset comprised deeply sampled blood TCRbeta repertoires from subjects exposed to, actively infected with, or recovered from COVID-19. The repertoires were released in a freely available public database intended as a resource for research on the immune response to SARS-CoV-2. The samples were drawn from two sources: the first 160 participants of the ongoing ImmuneRACE study, and 1,200 or so subjects contributed by 6 global collaborators. A de-identified subject ID, COVID-19 status, age in years and sex were almost always included in the sample metadata. HLA class I and class II types, where available, came from metadata supplied by the sample provider rather than from assay-based typing. What the work shows at the level of the full study, not this receptor alone: How much clinical and demographic metadata was included differed by source and by participant, and the metadata was provided uncurated.

V loses 3 bases of germline sequence and J loses 7 bases, and the interval between the two ends is 18 bases. The germline V gene encodes CDR1 LGHDT and CDR2 YNNKEL (reference sequence). The CDR3 goes from the cysteine to the phenylalanine over 15 residues. Only CDR3 DNA remains: 45 bases, in frame from the first base. The immunoSEQ Assay, a bias-controlled multiplex PCR, was used to amplify TCRbeta CDR3 regions from genomic DNA. In the source study's methods: Within the assay, amplification of reference gene primers was used to estimate how many nucleated cells each sample contained. To quantify the absolute abundance of each unique TCRbeta CDR3 rearrangement, sequence reads were collapsed and filtered. For each sample, productive Simpson clonality was calculated as the square root of Simpson's diversity index over productive rearrangements. Drawn from immuneACCESS, this table holds only the in-frame rearrangements with V and J called that TCRdb kept. Clones are partly lost; checked studies trace under half to an unresolved V gene and leave the rest unexplained. For V, J and clone size, that table is used; D and trimming come from the DNA. Across this sample there are more than 95,000 clones, with roughly 85% seen only once. In total, the top ten clones hold less than 8.5% of the sample.

The collaborating institutions used their own protocols to collect whole blood in K2EDTA tubes. For TCRbeta analysis, collaborators shipped samples as frozen whole blood, isolated PBMCs, or DNA extracted from either of those sample types. Points on this clone: Its antigen remains unidentified. The record has no base qualities; no much larger clone is one base away.

The sequence links TRBV3-1 (or the pseudogene TRBV3-2) to TRBJ1-2, and perhaps TRBD1 as D gene, on 6 matching bases. The sequence was obtained from an elderly man with active or convalescent COVID-19. The sequencing input was peripheral blood. The bases are TGTGCCAGCAGCCAGTCCGCACAGGGAAGTAGTGGCTACACCTTC. It encodes CASSQSAQGSSGYTF.